This T cell receptor beta chain is drawn from a study of T-cell reconstitution after alpha-beta-depleted transplantation in children. Study-wide points: Hyperexpanded clones declined; after one year, newly produced T cells mostly supplied diversity. Surviving recipient T cells and thymic progenitors underlay high day-60 TCRbeta diversity in some patients.

The TCRbeta library incorporated unique molecular identifiers. TCRdb processed the PCR reads anew with MiXCR; each CDR3 protein has one entry. The data contain approximately 230,000 distinct CDR3 sequences, approximately 24% of them singletons. V shed 6 bases, J shed 9 bases, and the junction held 3 bases outside the gene matches. The germline V gene has CDR1 ENHRY and CDR2 SYGVKD. CDR3 length: 14 amino acids. In regard to this clonotype: Antigen: not known.

The sequence derives from a female patient aged 2 to 10 who had a stem cell transplant for congenital amegakaryocytic thrombocytopenia, so the T cells may come from the graft donor. The gene calls are TRBV10-3 and TRBJ2-1; 15 nucleotides align to TRBD2. The sequencing used PBMCs, mostly from graft donor cells, collected 360 days after TCRalphabeta/CD19-depleted stem cell transplant. CDR3 sequence: CAISGTSGGIEQFF. CDR3 sequence (DNA): TGTGCCATCAGCGGGACTAGCGGGGGGATTGAGCAGTTCTTC.